These T cell receptor beta chains were read from a single sample in a study of shared clonotypes between healthy human individuals. Assay: immunoSEQ multiplex PCR; the TCRdb copy retains only in-frame clones and omits some. Among more than 90,000 clones listed, around two thirds were seen once. The sequencing sample was made of memory CD8+ T cells sorted from blood. These receptors were obtained from a young man in good health. CDR3s include the opening cysteine and the closing phenylalanine or tryptophan. A D gene is named only where the DNA matches it firmly. The listing skips clone size in some rows; elsewhere it reads once, few, many or a size class.

TGCGCCAGCAGCCTCCGGGACAGCGGAACAGATACGCAGTATTTT CASSLRDSGTDTQYF . TRBD1 TRBJ2-3 TRBV10-1
TGTGCCAGCAGGGTAAATCCTAGCACAGATACGCAGTATTTT CASRVNPSTDTQYF . . TRBJ2-3 TRBV6-4
TGTGCCAGCAGTGACTGGCCTTACAATGAGCAGTTCTTC CASSDWPYNEQFF . . TRBJ2-1 TRBV2
TGTGCCAGCAGTTTTTCAGGGCTCAATGAGCAGTTCTTC CASSFSGLNEQFF . . TRBJ2-1 TRBV28
TGTGCCAGCAGTGATTCCTTCGGAAGCAGGCCCTACAATGAGCAGTTCTTC CASSDSFGSRPYNEQFF . . TRBJ2-1 TRBV2
TGTGCCAGCAGCCTCGGAGGTTTCAGCGAGCAGTACTTC CASSLGGFSEQYF few . TRBJ2-7 TRBV27
TGTGCCAGCAATACTGGGGGAAGGCTCTATGGCTACACCTTC CASNTGGRLYGYTF . . TRBJ1-2 TRBV2
TGCGCCAGCAGCCAAGAGGGAGTCGGGTACGAGCAGTACTTC CASSQEGVGYEQYF . . TRBJ2-7 TRBV4-1
TGTGCCTCGGTGGACCCCGGGGCCACTGAAGCTTTCTTT CASVDPGATEAFF . . TRBJ1-1 TRBV30
TGTGCCAGCAGCGTAGACGGACGGCTTACTAATGAAAAACTGTTTTTT CASSVDGRLTNEKLFF . . TRBJ1-4 TRBV9
TGTGCCAGCAGTCCTTCTTTAGGGTCCTATGGCTACACCTTC CASSPSLGSYGYTF . . TRBJ1-2 TRBV27
TGTGCCAGCAGATTCGACAGAAGCACAGATACGCAGTATTTT CASRFDRSTDTQYF few . TRBJ2-3 TRBV2
TGTGCCAGCAGCCACACGCGGGATAGGGCCAACGTCCTGACTTTC CASSHTRDRANVLTF . . TRBJ2-6 TRBV7-8
TGTGCCAGCAGTTTAACAGGGATCAATCAGCCCCAGCATTTT CASSLTGINQPQHF . . TRBJ1-5 TRBV27
TGCGCCAGCAGCCTTCAAGCTGGATGGTCCTACGAGCAGTACTTC CASSLQAGWSYEQYF . . TRBJ2-7 TRBV4-1
TGTGCCAGCAGCTTAGCTCGGGACAGGGGACGACCGAACACTGAAGCTTTCTTT CASSLARDRGRPNTEAFF . TRBD1 TRBJ1-1 TRBV7-2